This T cell receptor beta chain was identified during a study of T cell repertoires in cytomegalovirus infection. From the reads, TCRdb called clonotypes with MiXCR, one entry per CDR3 protein. The sample carries 570,000 or so distinct CDR3 sequences, roughly 42% recorded once. Per the germline V gene, CDR1 is SNHLY and CDR2 is FYNNEI. CDR3 size: 11 residues. Trimming shortened V by 2 bases and J by 7 bases, and 5 bases separated the two germline ends. In regard to this clonotype: Antigen: not known.

The starting material was cultured PBMCs, obtained from culture after CMV antigen stimulation. The sequence derives from a human donor in good health (CMV status not recorded). Some clones in this sample may be carry-over from other donors' samples. The chain has TRBV2 and TRBJ2-5; TRBD1 might be the D (5 bases). CDR3 loop: CASSERGTQYF. The CDR3, as DNA: TGTGCCAGCAGTGAAAGGGGGACCCAGTACTTC.